This TCR beta chain was sequenced for a study of T cell responses to AZD1222 COVID-19 vaccine. Libraries were prepared by immunoSEQ multiplex PCR; TCRdb keeps only in-frame clonotypes and omits some of them. The table lists 100,000 to 110,000 clones, around 90% of them singletons. CDR3 length: 15 amino acids. With V trimmed by 5 bases and J by 0 bases, 6 bases remained unmatched. The germline V gene encodes CDR1 MNHEY and CDR2 SVGAGI. The V gene is TRBV6-5, the J gene TRBJ1-2, with TRBD1 identical over 7 bases. Sequenced material: peripheral blood, taken on day 0 of AZD1222 vaccination. This TCR was sampled from an adult in good health. CDR3 residues: CASSPGTAANYGYTF. For the CDR3, the DNA is TGTGCCAGCAGTCCCGGGACAGCTGCTAACTATGGCTACACCTTC.